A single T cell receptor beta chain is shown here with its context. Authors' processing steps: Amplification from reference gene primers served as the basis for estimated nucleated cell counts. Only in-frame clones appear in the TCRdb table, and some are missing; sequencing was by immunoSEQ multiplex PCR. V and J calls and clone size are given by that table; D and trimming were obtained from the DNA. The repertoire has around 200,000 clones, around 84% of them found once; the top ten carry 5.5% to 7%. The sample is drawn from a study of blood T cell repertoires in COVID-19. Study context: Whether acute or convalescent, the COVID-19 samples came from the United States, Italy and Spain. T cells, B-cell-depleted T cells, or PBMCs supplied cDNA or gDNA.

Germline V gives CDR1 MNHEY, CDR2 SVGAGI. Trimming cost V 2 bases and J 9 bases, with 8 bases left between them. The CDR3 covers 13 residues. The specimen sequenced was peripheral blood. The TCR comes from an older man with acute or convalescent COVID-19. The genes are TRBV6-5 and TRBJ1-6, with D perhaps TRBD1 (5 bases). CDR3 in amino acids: CASSYRGSSPLHF. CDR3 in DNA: TGTGCCAGCAGTTACAGGGGAAGTTCACCCCTCCACTTT.